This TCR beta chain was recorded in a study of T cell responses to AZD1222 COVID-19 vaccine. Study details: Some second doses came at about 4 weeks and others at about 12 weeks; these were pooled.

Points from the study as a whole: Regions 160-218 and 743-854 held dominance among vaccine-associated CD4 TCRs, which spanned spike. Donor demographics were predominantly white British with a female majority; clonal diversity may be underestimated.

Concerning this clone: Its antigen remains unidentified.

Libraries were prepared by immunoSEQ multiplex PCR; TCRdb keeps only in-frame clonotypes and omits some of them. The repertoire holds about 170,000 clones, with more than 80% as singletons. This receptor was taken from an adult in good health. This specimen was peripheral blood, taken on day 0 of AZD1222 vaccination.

Here the CDR3 reads CASRTWGPNTEAFF. DNA for the CDR3: TGTGCCAGCAGGACATGGGGACCGAACACTGAAGCTTTCTTT. The chain employs TRBV27 and TRBJ1-1; TRBD1 might be the D (5 bases). The CDR3 runs 14 residues. V dropped 6 bases and J dropped 1 base, with 12 bases sitting between them. In germline, CDR1 is MNHEY, CDR2 SMNVEV (reference sequence).